Detailed here is one T cell receptor (beta chain). This clone was seen more than once but under ten times. Its antigen remains undetermined. It has no much larger one-base neighbor in the sample; base qualities were not kept. This entry belongs to a study of T cell responses to AZD1222 COVID-19 vaccine (dated by TCRdb to the early 2020s). Regarding the study in general: AZD1222 recipients whose second dose came at about 4 weeks and those whose second dose came at about 12 weeks were combined into one group, since spike-specific TCR depth and breadth did not differ between the two schedules. TCR sequencing was performed for 230 to 250 trial participants, of whom 200 to 220 were given two doses of AZD1222 and around 25 were given two doses of MenACWY control vaccine. Trial participants were enrolled into age subgroups of 18-55, 56-69 and 70-plus years, which contained around 150, 28 and 57 TCR-sequenced participants, respectively. Results and caveats for the whole study, not just this receptor: Epitopes outside the regions mutated in the B.1.351 and B.1.1.7 variants were reportedly recognized by nearly half of the unique spike-specific TCRs. Only five or six AZD1222 recipients were SARS-CoV-2 seropositive at baseline, limiting conclusions about previously exposed vaccinees. No day 14 peak-response samples were available, so repertoires were characterized only after the peak T cell response. CD4 TCRs associated with the vaccine covered the entire spike protein, and the dominant responses were in regions 160-218 and 743-854. In the small 56-69-year group, the increase in depth fell short of significance, most likely because of low power. After two AZD1222 doses, spike-specific TCR breadth and depth were significantly higher than at day 0 and than in MenACWY recipients. Most participants were white British and females outnumbered males, and the authors suggested that clonal diversity may have been underestimated.

The sample's time point label, decoded: baseline before first vaccination. Vaccinee samples came from UK trials COV001 and COV002, including a single-blind randomized controlled phase 2/3 trial of AZD1222 (ChAdOx1 nCoV-19) in healthy adults. Trial participant PBMC samples were collected at day 0 and day 28 after the second dose for TCRbeta chain sequencing. Taken from cysteine to phenylalanine, the CDR3 has 12 residues. The retained sequence is limited to the CDR3, 36 bases, with the frame set at the first base. V is pared back by 8 bases and J by 6 bases, with 10 bases lying between the germline termini. For CDR1 and CDR2, the germline V gene lists MNHEY and SVGAGI. The CDR3 regions of human TCRbeta chains were analyzed by immunosequencing. In the authors' own workflow: Repertoire TCRs were checked for matches against a reference library of SARS-CoV-2-specific TCRs that had been generated using the MIRA antigen-specificity platform. Breadth meant the fraction of unique TCRs that were SARS-CoV-2-associated, whereas depth meant the fraction of total T cells that were SARS-CoV-2-associated. Using the MIRA data, each spike-specific TCR was assigned both to the spike region to which the TCR was reactive and to a CD4 or CD8 class. Log10-transformed breadth and depth values were compared by one-way ANOVA with Sidak's multiple comparisons tests. Held by TCRdb, this immuneACCESS table contains in-frame sequences only and omits some clones. Under half of the omission traces to an unresolved V gene where checked; the cause of the rest is unknown. From that table come the V and J calls and clone size; the DNA was used to work out D and trimming. The sample yields about 140,000 clones; over 75% were counted once. Roughly 3.1% of the sample is held by the ten biggest clonotypes.

Sample: peripheral blood, taken on day 0 of AZD1222 vaccination. Rearrangement joined TRBV6-5 to TRBJ2-2; a tentative D call is TRBD1 (6 bases match). The sequence came from an adult in good health. The CDR3 is CASGQRAGELFF. At the DNA level, the sequence is TGTGCCAGCGGACAGAGGGCCGGGGAGCTGTTTTTT.